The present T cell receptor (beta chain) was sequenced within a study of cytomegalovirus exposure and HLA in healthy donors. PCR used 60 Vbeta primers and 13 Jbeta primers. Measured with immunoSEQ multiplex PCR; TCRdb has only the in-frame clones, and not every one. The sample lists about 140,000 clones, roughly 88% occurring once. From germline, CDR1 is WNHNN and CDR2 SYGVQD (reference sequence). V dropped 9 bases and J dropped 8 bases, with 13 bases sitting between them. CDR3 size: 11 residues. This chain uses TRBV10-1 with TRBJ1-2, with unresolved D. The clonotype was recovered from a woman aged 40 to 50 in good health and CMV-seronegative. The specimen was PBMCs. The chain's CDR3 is CASPPFEGYTF. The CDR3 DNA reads TGCGCCAGTCCCCCCTTCGAGGGCTACACCTTC.